This is a list of T cell receptor beta chains from one sample in a study of OX40 agonist ivuxolimab in advanced cancers. Here immunoSEQ multiplex PCR was the method, and the copy in TCRdb shows in-frame clones only, minus some. The table includes approximately 100,000 clones, approximately 80% detected once. Sequencing used CD4+ or CD8+ T cells sorted from blood, obtained in a trial of the OX40 agonist ivuxolimab. The receptors here all came from an adult with an advanced solid tumor such as melanoma, head and neck, liver or kidney cancer. CDR3s include the opening cysteine and the closing phenylalanine or tryptophan. Fields, in order: J gene, D gene, V gene, clone size, CDR3 length, CDR3 DNA, CDR3 protein. The D gene is left open where the match is weak. The size of a clone is reported for some rows only, either as once, few or many, or as a class for expanded clones.

J gene: TRBJ1-2; D gene: -; V gene: TRBV5-1; clone size: -; CDR3 length: 14; CDR3 DNA: TGCGCCAGCAGCCCCGGGCCAGGGTTCTATGGCTACACCTTC; CDR3 protein: CASSPGPGFYGYTF
J gene: TRBJ2-1; D gene: TRBD2; V gene: TRBV7-2; clone size: -; CDR3 length: 15; CDR3 DNA: TGTGCCAGCAGCTTAGTGTTTCGGGGGGAAGGTGAGCAGTTCTTC; CDR3 protein: CASSLVFRGEGEQFF
J gene: TRBJ1-3; D gene: -; V gene: TRBV4-2; clone size: -; CDR3 length: 14; CDR3 DNA: TGTGCCAGCAGCCGGGCCCTCTCTGGAAACACCATATATTTT; CDR3 protein: CASSRALSGNTIYF
J gene: TRBJ1-1; D gene: -; V gene: TRBV6-1; clone size: -; CDR3 length: 13; CDR3 DNA: TGTGCCAGCAGTAATAATATGAACACTGAAGCTTTCTTT; CDR3 protein: CASSNNMNTEAFF
J gene: TRBJ2-7; D gene: -; V gene: TRBV4-2; clone size: -; CDR3 length: 14; CDR3 DNA: TGTGCCAGCAGCCAAGGCGCCAACTCCTACGAGCAGTACTTC; CDR3 protein: CASSQGANSYEQYF
J gene: TRBJ2-1; D gene: -; V gene: TRBV20-1; clone size: -; CDR3 length: 11; CDR3 DNA: TGCAGTGCTAGAGATGTCTGGGGGCAGTTCTTC; CDR3 protein: CSARDVWGQFF
J gene: TRBJ1-1; D gene: -; V gene: TRBV6-4; clone size: -; CDR3 length: 13; CDR3 DNA: TGTGCCAGCAGTGACGGGGGAGGCACTGAAGCTTTCTTT; CDR3 protein: CASSDGGGTEAFF
J gene: TRBJ2-5; D gene: TRBD2; V gene: TRBV19; clone size: -; CDR3 length: 17; CDR3 DNA: TGTGCCAGTAGTATAGAAGCCAGGACTAGCGGAACAGAGACCCAGTACTTC; CDR3 protein: CASSIEARTSGTETQYF
J gene: TRBJ2-1; D gene: TRBD2; V gene: TRBV18; clone size: -; CDR3 length: 15; CDR3 DNA: TGTGCCAGCTCACCGGGCGGGAGTTCCTACAATGAGCAGTTCTTC; CDR3 protein: CASSPGGSSYNEQFF
J gene: TRBJ2-3; D gene: -; V gene: TRBV10-2; clone size: -; CDR3 length: 15; CDR3 DNA: TGCGCCAGCAGTGAGTCGAGTGGCATCACAGATACGCAGTATTTT; CDR3 protein: CASSESSGITDTQYF
J gene: TRBJ2-1; D gene: -; V gene: TRBV11-2; clone size: -; CDR3 length: 15; CDR3 DNA: TGTGCCAGCAGCTTTGAAGTCCGCATAGGGCATGAGCAGTTCTTC; CDR3 protein: CASSFEVRIGHEQFF
J gene: TRBJ2-3; D gene: TRBD1; V gene: TRBV15; clone size: few; CDR3 length: 13; CDR3 DNA: TGTGCCACAGAGACAGGGGGCGAAGATACGCAGTATTTT; CDR3 protein: CATETGGEDTQYF
J gene: TRBJ2-1; D gene: TRBD2; V gene: TRBV9; clone size: -; CDR3 length: 15; CDR3 DNA: TGTGCCAGCAGCGCAGGGACTAGCGGGGCGAATGAGCAGTTCTTC; CDR3 protein: CASSAGTSGANEQFF
J gene: TRBJ1-5; D gene: -; V gene: TRBV11-1; clone size: -; CDR3 length: 14; CDR3 DNA: TGTGCCAGCAGCTTAGCTGGCGGAAGACAGCCCCAGCATTTT; CDR3 protein: CASSLAGGRQPQHF
J gene: TRBJ2-1; D gene: -; V gene: TRBV5-1; clone size: -; CDR3 length: 13; CDR3 DNA: TGCGCCAGCAGCGACGGGGGATACAATGAGCAGTTCTTC; CDR3 protein: CASSDGGYNEQFF
J gene: TRBJ2-3; D gene: TRBD1; V gene: TRBV5-1; clone size: -; CDR3 length: 18; CDR3 DNA: TGCGCCAGCAGCTTGGCCCCGGGACAGCCCCTTAGCACAGATACGCAGTATTTT; CDR3 protein: CASSLAPGQPLSTDTQYF
J gene: TRBJ2-5; D gene: TRBD2; V gene: TRBV5-1; clone size: once; CDR3 length: 15; CDR3 DNA: TGCGCCAGCAGCTTGGAGACTAGCGGGCAAGAGACCCAGTACTTC; CDR3 protein: CASSLETSGQETQYF
J gene: TRBJ2-7; D gene: TRBD1; V gene: TRBV12-5; clone size: medium-sized; CDR3 length: 15; CDR3 DNA: TGTGCTAGTGGTTCTACCAGGGGGCCCACCTACGAGCAGTACTTC; CDR3 protein: CASGSTRGPTYEQYF
J gene: TRBJ2-2; D gene: TRBD2; V gene: TRBV30; clone size: once; CDR3 length: 14; CDR3 DNA: TGTGCCTGGGGACTAGCGGGGGGAACCGGGGAGCTGTTTTTT; CDR3 protein: CAWGLAGGTGELFF
J gene: TRBJ1-1; D gene: -; V gene: TRBV29-1; clone size: -; CDR3 length: 11; CDR3 DNA: TGCAGCGTTGTTGGAGCCACTGAAGCTTTCTTT; CDR3 protein: CSVVGATEAFF
J gene: TRBJ1-6; D gene: TRBD1; V gene: TRBV7-2; clone size: -; CDR3 length: 18; CDR3 DNA: TGTGCCAGCAGCTTATCCCTAGGACAGGGGGTCTATAATTCACCCCTCCACTTT; CDR3 protein: CASSLSLGQGVYNSPLHF
J gene: TRBJ2-7; D gene: -; V gene: TRBV7-8; clone size: once; CDR3 length: 14; CDR3 DNA: TGTGCCAGCAGCTTAACACTCCTGTTCTACGAGCAGTACTTC; CDR3 protein: CASSLTLLFYEQYF
J gene: TRBJ2-5; D gene: TRBD2; V gene: TRBV7-2; clone size: -; CDR3 length: 16; CDR3 DNA: TGTGCCAGCAGCTTACTAGCGGGGGGGGCGTATGTGGAGCAGTACTTC; CDR3 protein: CASSLLAGGAYVEQYF
J gene: TRBJ1-1; D gene: TRBD1; V gene: TRBV2; clone size: -; CDR3 length: 14; CDR3 DNA: TGTGCCAGCGCAGGACAGGGGATGAACACTGAAGCTTTCTTT; CDR3 protein: CASAGQGMNTEAFF
J gene: TRBJ1-1; D gene: TRBD1; V gene: TRBV6-5; clone size: -; CDR3 length: 13; CDR3 DNA: TGTGCCAGCACCCGACAGGGGGCCACTGAAGCTTTCTTT; CDR3 protein: CASTRQGATEAFF
J gene: TRBJ2-3; D gene: -; V gene: TRBV9; clone size: -; CDR3 length: 13; CDR3 DNA: TGTGCCAGCAGCCTAATACCGGGAGATACGCAGTATTTT; CDR3 protein: CASSLIPGDTQYF
J gene: TRBJ2-3; D gene: -; V gene: TRBV15; clone size: few; CDR3 length: 15; CDR3 DNA: TGTGCCACCAGTCTTACAAGCACCAGCACAGATACGCAGTATTTT; CDR3 protein: CATSLTSTSTDTQYF
J gene: TRBJ1-5; D gene: TRBD1; V gene: TRBV10-3; clone size: -; CDR3 length: 14; CDR3 DNA: TGTGCCATCAGCCCGACAGGGGGGGATCAGCCCCAGCATTTT; CDR3 protein: CAISPTGGDQPQHF
J gene: TRBJ1-1; D gene: -; V gene: TRBV7-2; clone size: -; CDR3 length: 14; CDR3 DNA: TGTGCCAGCAGCTTAAGGCGGGTAGGCACTGAAGCTTTCTTT; CDR3 protein: CASSLRRVGTEAFF
J gene: TRBJ2-3; D gene: -; V gene: TRBV2; clone size: few; CDR3 length: 15; CDR3 DNA: TGTGCCAGCAGTGACGACCGCGGTGGGGTAGATACGCAGTATTTT; CDR3 protein: CASSDDRGGVDTQYF
J gene: TRBJ2-7; D gene: -; V gene: TRBV27; clone size: -; CDR3 length: 13; CDR3 DNA: TGTGCCAGCCACTTCAAGCCGGGGAGCGAGCAGTACTTC; CDR3 protein: CASHFKPGSEQYF
J gene: TRBJ1-1; D gene: TRBD1; V gene: TRBV18; clone size: -; CDR3 length: 16; CDR3 DNA: TGTGCCAGCTCACTAGGACAGGGGGCGCGGAACACTGAAGCTTTCTTT; CDR3 protein: CASSLGQGARNTEAFF
J gene: TRBJ2-7; D gene: -; V gene: TRBV5-6; clone size: -; CDR3 length: 14; CDR3 DNA: TGTGCCAGCAGCTTTCGACCAGAGCCCGGCGAGCAGTACTTC; CDR3 protein: CASSFRPEPGEQYF
J gene: TRBJ1-2; D gene: -; V gene: TRBV30; clone size: -; CDR3 length: 13; CDR3 DNA: TGTGCCTGGAGGCATGGGCGGGGCTATGGCTACACCTTC; CDR3 protein: CAWRHGRGYGYTF
J gene: TRBJ1-2; D gene: TRBD1; V gene: TRBV5-1; clone size: few; CDR3 length: 12; CDR3 DNA: TGCGCCAGCAGCCCGGACAGGGGCGGCTACACCTTC; CDR3 protein: CASSPDRGGYTF
J gene: TRBJ1-4; D gene: TRBD1; V gene: TRBV5-8; clone size: -; CDR3 length: 16; CDR3 DNA: TGTGCCAGCAGCTTGGGAGACAGGGGGCTAGGAGAAAAACTGTTTTTT; CDR3 protein: CASSLGDRGLGEKLFF
J gene: TRBJ1-2; D gene: -; V gene: TRBV15; clone size: -; CDR3 length: 12; CDR3 DNA: TGTGCCACCAGCAGCGAGACTTGGGGCTACACCTTC; CDR3 protein: CATSSETWGYTF
J gene: TRBJ1-1; D gene: -; V gene: TRBV7-8; clone size: -; CDR3 length: 18; CDR3 DNA: TGTGCCAGCAGCTTAGTTAGGATGGGACGTGACCTGAACACTGAAGCTTTCTTT; CDR3 protein: CASSLVRMGRDLNTEAFF
J gene: TRBJ1-1; D gene: -; V gene: TRBV7-9; clone size: -; CDR3 length: 14; CDR3 DNA: TGTGCCAGCAGCCGGCTGGAGGGGGGGACTGAAGCTTTCTTT; CDR3 protein: CASSRLEGGTEAFF
J gene: TRBJ2-2; D gene: -; V gene: TRBV5-8; clone size: -; CDR3 length: 15; CDR3 DNA: TGTGCCAGCAGCCCGGGGGTTGCGAACACCGGGGAGCTGTTTTTT; CDR3 protein: CASSPGVANTGELFF
J gene: TRBJ2-1; D gene: -; V gene: TRBV15; clone size: -; CDR3 length: 14; CDR3 DNA: TGTGCCACCAGCAGAGTACACTCTGGCAATGAGCAGTTCTTC; CDR3 protein: CATSRVHSGNEQFF
J gene: TRBJ1-2; D gene: -; V gene: TRBV6-5; clone size: -; CDR3 length: 14; CDR3 DNA: TGTGCCAGCAGTTCTCTCCCGGGACTGTATGGCTACACCTTC; CDR3 protein: CASSSLPGLYGYTF
J gene: TRBJ1-4; D gene: TRBD1; V gene: TRBV18; clone size: once; CDR3 length: 15; CDR3 DNA: TGTGCCAGCTCCCGCCGGGACAGGCCTAATGAAAAACTGTTTTTT; CDR3 protein: CASSRRDRPNEKLFF
J gene: TRBJ2-1; D gene: TRBD1; V gene: TRBV7-3; clone size: -; CDR3 length: 15; CDR3 DNA: TGTGCCAGCAGCTCGACCGGGACAGCGGCTAATGAGCAGTTCTTC; CDR3 protein: CASSSTGTAANEQFF
J gene: TRBJ1-1; D gene: -; V gene: TRBV19; clone size: -; CDR3 length: 14; CDR3 DNA: TGTGCCAGTAGTATCACGCGAGAGAACACTGAAGCTTTCTTT; CDR3 protein: CASSITRENTEAFF
J gene: TRBJ2-7; D gene: TRBD1; V gene: TRBV5-1; clone size: -; CDR3 length: 15; CDR3 DNA: TGCGCCAGCAGGCGGACAGGCCATTCTTCCTACGAGCAGTACTTC; CDR3 protein: CASRRTGHSSYEQYF
J gene: TRBJ2-5; D gene: -; V gene: TRBV5-1; clone size: -; CDR3 length: 14; CDR3 DNA: TGCGCCAGCAGCTCGACAGTTATCCAAGAGACCCAGTACTTC; CDR3 protein: CASSSTVIQETQYF
J gene: TRBJ2-7; D gene: -; V gene: TRBV20-1; clone size: -; CDR3 length: 11; CDR3 DNA: TGCAGTGCCTCACAGGGTGAGGAGCAGTACTTC; CDR3 protein: CSASQGEEQYF
J gene: TRBJ1-1; D gene: -; V gene: TRBV2; clone size: -; CDR3 length: 12; CDR3 DNA: TGTGCCAGCAGTCCCAGGTACACTGAAGCTTTCTTT; CDR3 protein: CASSPRYTEAFF
J gene: TRBJ1-1; D gene: -; V gene: TRBV29-1; clone size: -; CDR3 length: 13; CDR3 DNA: TGCAGCGTTGAACACGGGACAACTAATGAAGCTTTCTTT; CDR3 protein: CSVEHGTTNEAFF
J gene: TRBJ2-7; D gene: TRBD1; V gene: TRBV5-8; clone size: -; CDR3 length: 14; CDR3 DNA: TGTGCCAGCAGCTTGCGGACAGGGCTCCACGAGCAGTACTTC; CDR3 protein: CASSLRTGLHEQYF
J gene: TRBJ1-1; D gene: -; V gene: TRBV7-2; clone size: -; CDR3 length: 16; CDR3 DNA: TGTGCCAGCAGCTTTCAATCCAGGGCCCTAGGCACTGAAGCTTTCTTT; CDR3 protein: CASSFQSRALGTEAFF
J gene: TRBJ2-2; D gene: -; V gene: TRBV12-2; clone size: -; CDR3 length: 18; CDR3 DNA: TGTGCAAGTCGCTTACCGACTAGCGGGATAGGATGCACCGGGGAGCTGTTTTTT; CDR3 protein: CASRLPTSGIGCTGELFF
J gene: TRBJ2-5; D gene: -; V gene: TRBV19; clone size: -; CDR3 length: 14; CDR3 DNA: TGTGCCAGTAGTTTCAGACAGGCCCAGAACATCCAGTACTTC; CDR3 protein: CASSFRQAQNIQYF
J gene: TRBJ2-7; D gene: -; V gene: TRBV27; clone size: -; CDR3 length: 14; CDR3 DNA: TGTGCCAGCAGCGGCCGGGGCAGACCCTACGAGCAGTACTTC; CDR3 protein: CASSGRGRPYEQYF
J gene: TRBJ2-1; D gene: -; V gene: TRBV19; clone size: -; CDR3 length: 15; CDR3 DNA: TGTGCCAGTAGTATAAATGGGTTACCCTACAATGAGCAGTTCTTC; CDR3 protein: CASSINGLPYNEQFF
J gene: TRBJ2-6; D gene: -; V gene: TRBV18; clone size: once; CDR3 length: 15; CDR3 DNA: TGTGCCAGCTCATCGACAGACTCTGGGGCCAACGTCCTGACTTTC; CDR3 protein: CASSSTDSGANVLTF
J gene: TRBJ1-3; D gene: -; V gene: TRBV5-5; clone size: -; CDR3 length: 14; CDR3 DNA: TGTGCCAGCAGCCCGGACAGTAGTGGAAACACCATATATTTT; CDR3 protein: CASSPDSSGNTIYF
J gene: TRBJ2-1; D gene: -; V gene: TRBV19; clone size: -; CDR3 length: 13; CDR3 DNA: TGTGCCAGTACGTATACAAGGGGAGGTGAGCAGTTCTTC; CDR3 protein: CASTYTRGGEQFF